This TCR beta chain originates from a study of blood T cell repertoires in COVID-19. Per the germline V gene, CDR1 is MGHDK and CDR2 is SYGVNS. The CDR3 covers 13 residues. The V end lost 1 base, the J end lost 10 bases, and 13 bases lay between the germline ends. The data were produced by immunoSEQ multiplex PCR, yet TCRdb's version contains in-frame clones alone and is incomplete. Found here are about 330,000 clones, 75% to 85% of them singletons; the top ten hold more than 6%. The V call is TRBV25-1, the J call TRBJ1-1; no definite D call. The receptor comes from a human donor in a cohort sampled during active COVID-19. Sample: peripheral blood. In DNA form, the CDR3 reads TGTGCCAGCAGTGAATCCCCCGCGGTGGGAGCTTTCTTT. Its protein product is CASSESPAVGAFF.